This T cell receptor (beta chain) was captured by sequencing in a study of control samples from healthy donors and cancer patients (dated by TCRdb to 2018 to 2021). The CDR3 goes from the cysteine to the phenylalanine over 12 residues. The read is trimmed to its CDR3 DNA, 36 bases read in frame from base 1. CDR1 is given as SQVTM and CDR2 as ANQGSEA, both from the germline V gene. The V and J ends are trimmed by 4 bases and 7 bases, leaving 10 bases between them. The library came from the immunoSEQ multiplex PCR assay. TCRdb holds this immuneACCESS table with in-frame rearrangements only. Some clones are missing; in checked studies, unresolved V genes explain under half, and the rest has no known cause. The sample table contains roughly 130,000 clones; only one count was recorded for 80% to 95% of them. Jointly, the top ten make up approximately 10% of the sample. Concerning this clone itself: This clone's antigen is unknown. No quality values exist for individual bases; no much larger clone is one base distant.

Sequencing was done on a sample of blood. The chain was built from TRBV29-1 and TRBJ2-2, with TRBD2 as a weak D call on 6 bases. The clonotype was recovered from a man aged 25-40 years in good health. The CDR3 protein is CSVGGDSGELFF. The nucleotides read TGCAGCGTTGGGGGGGATAGCGGGGAGCTGTTTTTT.